The next 13 T cell receptor beta chains were all read from a single sample in a study of control samples from healthy donors and cancer patients. Method: immunoSEQ multiplex PCR; TCRdb's copy keeps in-frame clones and lacks some. Among around 30,000 clones listed, less than 95% were seen once. Sequences were obtained from blood. These receptors were obtained from a man aged 55-75 years in good health.

The rearrangement uses TRBV2 and TRBJ1-1; no definite D call. The CDR3 runs 13 residues. Germline lookup yields CDR1 SNHLY and CDR2 FYNNEI. Trimming pared 6 bases from V and 10 bases from J, leaving 18 bases between. The CDR3 DNA follows: TGTGCCAGCAGGGCAACGAGGTTGTTCGGAGCTTTCTTT. It codes for CASRATRLFGAFF.

V is TRBV9 and J is TRBJ2-7; D could derive from TRBD1 or TRBD2 (5 bases each). V shed 2 bases and J shed 4 bases, with 16 bases lying between them. Per the germline V gene, CDR1 is SGDLS and CDR2 is YYNGEE. This CDR3 comprises 15 residues. CDR3 bases: TGTGCCAGCAGCGTGGGATCGGGACGGCAATACGAGCAGTACTTC. Its translation: CASSVGSGRQYEQYF. The variable domain in full, with the rest retrieved from reference TRBV9 and TRBJ2-7, is DSGVTQTPKHLITATGQRVTLRCSPRSGDLSVYWYQQSLDQGLQFLIQYYNGEERAKGNILERFSAQQFPDLHSELNLSSLELGDSALYFCASSVGSGRQYEQYFGPGTRLTVT.

This clone was seen once. V and J are TRBV10-3 and TRBJ2-7; 10 bases line up with TRBD2. The V gene's germline CDR1 is ENHRY and CDR2 SYGVKD. With V trimmed by 6 bases and J by 4 bases, 6 bases remained unmatched. The CDR3 is 14 residues long. CDR3 residues: CAIRPGLASYEQYF. The CDR3 nucleotides read TGTGCCATCAGGCCGGGACTAGCGTCGTACGAGCAGTACTTC.

This chain connects TRBV10-2 to TRBJ2-7, with D possibly TRBD2 on 6 matching bases. The CDR3 has 14 residues. V lost 3 bases and J lost 4, with 13 bases in between. CDR1 is WSHSY and CDR2 is SAAADI in the germline V gene. CDR3 in amino acids: CASSEPAGRYEQYF. CDR3 nucleotides: TGCGCCAGCAGTGAACCAGCGGGCAGATACGAGCAGTACTTC.

The chain uses TRBV15 and TRBJ1-1; D remains unclear. V dropped 0 bases and J dropped 4 bases, with 9 bases sitting between them. The germline V gene has CDR1 LNHNV and CDR2 YYDKDF (reference sequence). The CDR3 totals 14 residues. CDR3 coding DNA: TGTGCCACCAGCAGAGATGGCGCAGTCACTGAAGCTTTCTTT. It specifies CATSRDGAVTEAFF.

The chain recombines TRBV7-9 with TRBJ2-3; no clear D. The CDR3 spans 13 residues. V lost 4 bases to trimming and J lost 5 bases, with 10 bases between them. Germline V gene sequence: CDR1 SEHNR, CDR2 FQNEAQ (reference sequence). The CDR3 nucleotides read TGTGCCAGCAGCTCTCGGGTTCTAGATACGCAGTATTTT. It encodes CASSSRVLDTQYF.

This chain uses TRBV29-1 with TRBJ1-2; D is ambiguous. Germline V gives CDR1 SQVTM, CDR2 ANQGSEA. The CDR3 consists of 13 residues. V lost 5 bases to trimming and J lost 8 bases, with 18 bases between them. CDR3 DNA: TGCAGCGTTTCAAACGGATGGACGGAAGGCTACACCTTC. Its translation is CSVSNGWTEGYTF.

The CDR3 spells CASSSYREGANVLTF. The CDR3, as DNA: TGTGCCAGCAGTTCATACAGGGAAGGGGCCAACGTCCTGACTTTC. This chain uses TRBV27 with TRBJ2-6, with TRBD1 as a possible D gene (6 bases). The CDR3 consists of 15 residues. CDR1 is MNHEY, CDR2 SMNVEV, per germline (reference sequence). The V gene lost 4 bases and the J gene lost 4 bases, with 11 bases spanning the gap.

The chain recombines TRBV6-5 with TRBJ2-1; D unclear. Deletions cut 6 bases from V and 1 base from J, with 13 bases between. CDR3 size: 15 residues. Germline V gives CDR1 MNHEY, CDR2 SVGAGI. The CDR3 DNA reads TGTGCCAGCAGAACCGACTTAGGGTCCTACAATGAGCAGTTCTTC. Its translation: CASRTDLGSYNEQFF.

The chain has TRBV7-8 and TRBJ1-1; D unclear. The CDR3 has 14 residues. Germline CDR1 SGHVS, CDR2 FQNEAQ. Trimming pared 1 base from V and 3 bases from J, leaving 9 bases between. The CDR3 DNA follows: TGTGCCAGCAGCTTAGAATCGTGGCACACTGAAGCTTTCTTT. Protein: CASSLESWHTEAFF.

The V call is TRBV6-4, the J call TRBJ1-2, with TRBD1 matching 9 bases. Germline lookup yields CDR1 MRHNA and CDR2 SNTAGT. The CDR3 is made up of 13 amino acids. V was pared by 6 bases and J by 10 bases, with 9 bases of the junction left unmatched. The CDR3 DNA follows: TGTGCCAGCAGAGCCGGGACAGGGTGGACCTACACCTTC. Protein sequence: CASRAGTGWTYTF.

The rearrangement links TRBV18 to TRBJ1-1; tentatively, D is TRBD1 (6 bases). V lost 3 bases to trimming and J lost 3 bases, with 11 bases between them. CDR1 KGHSH and CDR2 LQKENI come from the germline V gene. The CDR3 totals 14 residues. The CDR3 loop reads CASSPRDTYTEAFF. The CDR3 nucleotides read TGTGCCAGCTCACCCCGGGACACTTACACTGAAGCTTTCTTT.

The chain carries TRBV9 and TRBJ2-5, with D perhaps matching TRBD2 (5 bases). Germline lookup yields CDR1 SGDLS and CDR2 YYNGEE. The length of the CDR3 is 14 residues. V was cut by 4 bases and J by 2 bases, with 12 bases left in between. The CDR3 sequence is CASSPSDLQETQYF. The CDR3 DNA is TGTGCCAGCAGCCCCTCGGACTTGCAAGAGACCCAGTACTTC.